This T cell receptor beta chain was sequenced in a study of shared T cell receptors in the human thymus. V lost 3 bases and J 3 bases, leaving 9 bases between the germline ends. In germline, CDR1 is SGHRS, CDR2 YFSETQ. The CDR3 contains 13 residues. The repertoire was sequenced with immunoSEQ multiplex PCR; TCRdb's copy has only in-frame clones and lacks some. The repertoire holds about 660,000 clones, more than 75% seen once, with roughly 0.0087% in the top ten. The sample was also reused in another study, on human thymus T cells. That source notes: In corrective heart surgery, resections were taken, and these provided the thymus tissue. Blood and thymic repertoires both appeared biased in V and J gene usage.

This TCR was recovered from a boy in the first two years of life with a congenital heart defect. The chain links TRBV5-1 to TRBJ1-1; the D gene is possibly TRBD1 (6 bases). Sequencing was carried out using thymocytes. The chain's CDR3 is CASSWTEDTEAFF. CDR3 DNA: TGCGCCAGCAGCTGGACAGAGGACACTGAAGCTTTCTTT.